These T cell receptor beta chains were read from a single sample in a study of blood T cell repertoires in COVID-19. Sequencing was performed with immunoSEQ multiplex PCR; in TCRdb, only in-frame clones are kept and a portion is missing. Found here are about 150,000 clones, less than 90% of them singletons; the top ten hold about 2.5%. The sample consisted of peripheral blood. Receptors originate from a woman aged 65 to 85 with acute or convalescent COVID-19. The CDR3 runs from the conserved cysteine through the conserved F or W. The D gene is left open where the match is weak. For some rows the clone size is stated as once, few or many, or as a class when expanded; others skip it.

J gene	D gene	clone size	V gene	CDR3 DNA	CDR3 protein
TRBJ2-1	NA	NA	TRBV29-1	TGCAGCGTCTACAGGAGGGGAAATGAGCAGTTCTTC	CSVYRRGNEQFF
TRBJ2-5	TRBD2	NA	TRBV28	TGTGCCAGCAGCCCGTCCTTAGCGGGGAGCCAAGAGACCCAGTACTTC	CASSPSLAGSQETQYF
TRBJ1-5	NA	NA	TRBV19	TGTGCCAGTAGTATTAGGCAGGGGTATCAGCCCCAGCATTTT	CASSIRQGYQPQHF
TRBJ2-7	TRBD1	NA	TRBV18	TGTGCCAGCTCACCAAGGACAGGGATCTACGAGCAGTACTTC	CASSPRTGIYEQYF
TRBJ1-1	TRBD1	NA	TRBV5-8	TGTGCCAGCAGCAGGACAGGGGTCAACACTGAAGCTTTCTTT	CASSRTGVNTEAFF
TRBJ1-4	NA	NA	TRBV21-1	TGTGCCAGCAGCAAGCGGGGACAGGGGTGGGAAAAACTGTTTTTT	CASSKRGQGWEKLFF
TRBJ1-2	TRBD1	NA	TRBV5-1	TGCGCCAGCAGCTTGGATGGGCAGGGGGAGGTTGGCTACACCTTC	CASSLDGQGEVGYTF
TRBJ1-4	NA	NA	TRBV5-8	TGTGCCAGCAGCTTATGGCAGGCAGGGGAAAAACTGTTTTTT	CASSLWQAGEKLFF
TRBJ2-1	NA	once	TRBV19	TGTGCCAGTACCCCGGCGGGGGCGCCTAGCTCCTACAATGAGCAGTTCTTC	CASTPAGAPSSYNEQFF
TRBJ2-2	TRBD2	NA	TRBV14	TGTGCCAGCAGCCAGAGGGGATGGAGCGGGGGGTCGGCCGGGGAGCTGTTTTTT	CASSQRGWSGGSAGELFF
TRBJ1-2	NA	once	TRBV28	TGTGCCACTCCCGACGGCCTAGGAGGCTACACCTTC	CATPDGLGGYTF
TRBJ2-1	NA	NA	TRBV14	TGTGCCAGCAGCCAGCGGACTACTTTCAATGAGCAGTTCTTC	CASSQRTTFNEQFF
TRBJ2-3	NA	NA	TRBV6-2/TRBV6-3	TGTGCCAGCAGTTATGTAGGGGGTGACACAGATACGCAGTATTTT	CASSYVGGDTDTQYF
TRBJ1-6	NA	NA	TRBV28	TGTGCCAGCAGACGCCCCGAGGGAATCTATAATTCACCCCTCCACTTT	CASRRPEGIYNSPLHF
TRBJ2-3	TRBD2	NA	TRBV20-1	TGCAGTGCTAGTACGGGGGGGGACACAGATACGCAGTATTTT	CSASTGGDTDTQYF
TRBJ1-3	TRBD1	NA	TRBV3-1/TRBV3-2	TGTGCCAGCAGCCTGAAGGGGACAGGGCTCTCTGGAAACACCATATATTTT	CASSLKGTGLSGNTIYF
TRBJ1-5	TRBD1	few	TRBV19	TGTGCCAGTACCCGGAGGGGGCGCGCGGCCAATCAGCCCCAGCATTTT	CASTRRGRAANQPQHF
TRBJ2-1	TRBD1	NA	TRBV19	TGTGCCAGTAGTATCTTGACAGGGGGCAGGTACAATGAGCAGTTCTTC	CASSILTGGRYNEQFF
TRBJ2-3	NA	once	TRBV9	TGTGCCAGCAGCGTAGGGGATGGACTGGCGGCAGATACGCAGTATTTT	CASSVGDGLAADTQYF
TRBJ2-1	TRBD2	once	TRBV2	TGTGCCAGCGGGACTAGCGGTCGGGGGGAGCAGTTCTTC	CASGTSGRGEQFF
TRBJ1-6	NA	few	TRBV2	TGTGCCAGCATCCGGGGGAAAACCTCTAATTCACCCCTCCACTTT	CASIRGKTSNSPLHF
TRBJ1-5	NA	NA	TRBV5-6	TGTGCCAGCAGCTTGGGGGCGAGGGAACAGCCCCAGCATTTT	CASSLGAREQPQHF
TRBJ1-2	NA	few	TRBV19	TGTGCCAGTATCCCTTCGGACGGACTCTATGGCTACACCTTC	CASIPSDGLYGYTF
TRBJ2-5	TRBD1	NA	TRBV7-2	TGTGCCAGCAGCGCGGGGACAGGGGCGTGGCAGACCCAGTACTTC	CASSAGTGAWQTQYF
TRBJ1-1	NA	NA	TRBV9	TGTGCCAGCAGCGCCATTACAGGGCGCACTGAAGCTTTCTTT	CASSAITGRTEAFF
TRBJ1-6	TRBD1	NA	TRBV2	TGTGCCAGCAGATACGGGACAGGGAGCTCCTATAATTCACCCCTCCACTTT	CASRYGTGSSYNSPLHF
TRBJ1-1	NA	few	TRBV19	TGTGCCAGTAGTATACCCACAGGTCAAAAGGCCACTGAAGCTTTCTTT	CASSIPTGQKATEAFF
TRBJ1-3	TRBD1	NA	TRBV6-6	TGTGCCAGGAGAACAGGGGGTCTTACCTCTGGAAACACCATATATTTT	CARRTGGLTSGNTIYF
TRBJ1-3	NA	few	TRBV10-2	TGCGCCAGCAGCCCAGGGGATAGCTCTGGAAACACCATATATTTT	CASSPGDSSGNTIYF
TRBJ2-3	NA	NA	TRBV7-3	TGTGCCAGCAGCTCAGGCCCGGGGGATACGCAGTATTTT	CASSSGPGDTQYF
TRBJ1-2	NA	NA	TRBV5-1	TGCGCCAGCAGCCCCACACCCCGGGACTTCCAACGGGTAGGCTACACCTTC	CASSPTPRDFQRVGYTF
TRBJ1-2	TRBD1	NA	TRBV4-1	TGCGCCAGCAGCCAAGATGGGGGACAGCCCTATGGCTACACCTTC	CASSQDGGQPYGYTF
TRBJ2-1	TRBD1	few	TRBV19	TGTGCCAGTAGTATCAAGGGACAGGGGGTTCTTGAGCAGTTCTTC	CASSIKGQGVLEQFF
TRBJ1-1	NA	NA	TRBV27	TGTGCCAGCAGTCCCCGAAGCGGGAACACTGAAGCTTTCTTT	CASSPRSGNTEAFF
TRBJ2-1	NA	NA	TRBV7-2	TGTGCCAGCAGCGCACATGGGGCAGGGGTCGATGAGCAGTTCTTC	CASSAHGAGVDEQFF
TRBJ1-2	TRBD1	NA	TRBV6-5	TGTGCCAGCAAGAAAGACAGGGAAAGAAACTATGGCTACACCTTC	CASKKDRERNYGYTF
TRBJ1-5	NA	NA	TRBV21-1	TGTGCCAGCAGCAAATACAGGGCGGGCGATCAGCCCCAGCATTTT	CASSKYRAGDQPQHF
TRBJ2-3	TRBD1	NA	TRBV11-2	TGTGCCAGCAGCAACCCCCGGGACCAGGGGGTAACCACAGATACGCAGTATTTT	CASSNPRDQGVTTDTQYF
TRBJ1-3	NA	NA	TRBV7-9	TGTGCCAGCAGCTTACGCGAAGGCCAGGCCATATTCCGAAACACCATATATTTT	CASSLREGQAIFRNTIYF
TRBJ1-2	TRBD1	NA	TRBV27	TGTGCCAGCAGTTTAGGTGGACAGGGGCACTATGGCTACACCTTC	CASSLGGQGHYGYTF
TRBJ2-7	TRBD2	once	TRBV27	TGTGCCAGCAGTTTACTAGCGGGCGGGACCTACGAGCAGTACTTC	CASSLLAGGTYEQYF
TRBJ2-3	NA	NA	TRBV2	TGTGCCAGCAGTGCCCAGAAATGGGATACGCAGTATTTT	CASSAQKWDTQYF
TRBJ1-6	NA	NA	TRBV6-1	TGTGCCAGCAGTGAAAACGAGAATTCACCCCTCCACTTT	CASSENENSPLHF
TRBJ1-1	NA	NA	TRBV19	TGTGCCAGTAGTATAGATAGCAGGAACACTGAAGCTTTCTTT	CASSIDSRNTEAFF
TRBJ2-3	TRBD1	few	TRBV11-3	TGTGCCAGCAGCCAGGGGGTTGGAACGCAGTATTTT	CASSQGVGTQYF
TRBJ1-5	TRBD1	NA	TRBV28	TGTGCCAGCAGAGTTCCGGGACAGGGGGGTCAGCCCCAGCATTTT	CASRVPGQGGQPQHF
TRBJ1-5	NA	NA	TRBV6-6	TGTGCCAGCAGTTACGCCCAGTATAATCAGCCCCAGCATTTT	CASSYAQYNQPQHF
TRBJ1-5	TRBD1	NA	TRBV30	TGTGCCTGGAGTAGACAGGGGAATCAGCCCCAGCATTTT	CAWSRQGNQPQHF
TRBJ1-2	NA	NA	TRBV19	TGTGCCAGTAGTTCCCACCGAAGACCGGGTGGCTACACCTTC	CASSSHRRPGGYTF